The 16 T cell receptor beta chains reported below all come from one sample, sequenced in a study of pediatric ulcerative colitis. The rectum was sampled with one to two pinch biopsies at colonoscopy. The data were produced by immunoSEQ multiplex PCR, yet TCRdb's version contains in-frame clones alone and is incomplete. The data hold around 40,000 clones, with 65% to 80% observed a single time. Sequenced sample: gut tissue. Every receptor here comes from a boy aged 5-17 years with severe ulcerative colitis.

Turning to this clone: The final CDR3 position lacks the conserved phenylalanine or tryptophan, pointing to a likely read error. This sequence joins TRBV6-5 and TRBJ1-6, with a weak D call TRBD1 (5 bases). In germline, CDR1 is MNHEY, CDR2 SVGAGI. The ends were cut back, 5 bases at V and 9 bases at J, with 11 bases in the middle. This CDR3 is 13 amino acids long. The CDR3 DNA follows: TGTGCCAGCAGTACCGGGGCCGGTTCACCCCTCCACCTT. Translated, it gives CASSTGAGSPLHL.

The V gene is TRBV18, the J gene TRBJ1-1; TRBD1 is a possible D gene (5 bases). This CDR3 is 18 amino acids long. Germline lookup yields CDR1 KGHSH and CDR2 LQKENI. V was shortened by 4 bases and J by 0 bases, with 21 bases between the two germline ends. CDR3 in amino acids: CASSRNARSGNVNTEAFF. In DNA form, the CDR3 reads TGTGCCAGCTCACGTAACGCTCGGTCAGGGAACGTGAACACTGAAGCTTTCTTT.

A few counts support this clone. This sequence joins TRBV10-3 and TRBJ2-7; the match to TRBD2 covers 7 bases. From germline, CDR1 is ENHRY and CDR2 SYGVKD. The CDR3 covers 12 residues. The CDR3 loop reads CACAGDRYEQYF. The CDR3, as DNA: TGTGCGTGCGCGGGGGACCGCTACGAGCAGTACTTC.

V gene TRBV19 combines with J gene TRBJ2-2; D remains ambiguous. The ends were cut back, 7 bases at V and 4 bases at J, with 7 bases in the middle. CDR1 is LNHDA, CDR2 SQIVND, per germline (reference sequence). The CDR3 is made up of 12 amino acids. CDR3 sequence reads: CASTIGTGELFF. The CDR3 nucleotides are TGTGCCAGTACCATTGGCACCGGGGAGCTGTTTTTT.

This clone was counted only a few times. This chain links TRBV5-1 with TRBJ1-1; a weak D match, TRBD1 (5 bases). Germline V gene data show CDR1 as SGHRS and CDR2 as YFSETQ. The V and J ends lost 0 bases and 6 bases respectively, with 12 bases between them. The CDR3 spans 14 residues. The CDR3 DNA is TGCGCCAGCAGCTTGGTACCGGGGGTCTCTGAAGCTTTCTTT. As protein: CASSLVPGVSEAFF.

This clone was seen a single time. The chain employs TRBV5-1 and TRBJ2-2; possibly TRBD1 or TRBD2 for D (6 bases each). The CDR3 has 15 amino acids. V was clipped by 2 bases and J by 4 bases, with 12 bases between them. Germline V CDR1 and CDR2: SGHRS, YFSETQ. The CDR3 DNA sequence: TGCGCCAGCAGCTTACGCAGGGGAGGCACCGGGGAGCTGTTTTTT. Translated, it gives CASSLRRGGTGELFF. The complete variable domain, with remaining parts taken from reference TRBV5-1 and TRBJ2-2, reads KAGVTQTPRYLIKTRGQQVTLSCSPISGHRSVSWYQQTPGQGLQFLFEYFSETQRNKGNFPGRFSGRQFSNSRSEMNVSTLELGDSALYLCASSLRRGGTGELFFGEGSRLTVL.

The rearrangement links TRBV7-2 to TRBJ2-3, with 12 bases lining up with TRBD2. The V gene end was trimmed by 5 bases and the J gene end by 7 bases; junction bases not matched to a gene: 7. The CDR3 sequence is 15 residues long. Germline values: CDR1 SGHTA, CDR2 FQGNSA. CDR3 amino acids: CASSTTSGGGYTQYF. Written as DNA, the CDR3 is TGTGCCAGCAGCACGACTAGCGGGGGCGGGTATACGCAGTATTTT. Based on the CDR3 plus reference TRBV7-2 and TRBJ2-3, the full variable domain is GAGVSQSPSNKVTEKGKDVELRCDPISGHTALYWYRQSLGQGLEFLIYFQGNSAPDKSGLPSDRFSAERTGGSVSTLTIQRTQQEDSAVYLCASSTTSGGGYTQYFGPGTRLTVL.

This sequence joins TRBV18 and TRBJ1-6; D is uncertain. CDR3 size: 13 residues. V lost 5 bases to trimming and J lost 8 bases, with 10 bases between them. The germline CDR1 and CDR2 sequences are KGHSH and LQKENI. The CDR3 sequence is CASSVKQDSPLHF. Here the CDR3 DNA reads TGTGCCAGCTCAGTAAAGCAGGATTCACCCCTCCACTTT.

The chain combines TRBV6-1 with TRBJ1-4; D gene uncertain. The germline V gene has CDR1 MNHNS and CDR2 SASEGT. The V gene lost 7 bases and the J gene lost 4 bases, with 16 bases spanning the gap. The CDR3 covers 15 residues. The CDR3 DNA reads as TGTGCCAGCATCCATAATTACAACCTTAATGAAAAACTGTTTTTT. This translates into CASIHNYNLNEKLFF.

The J gene is TRBJ2-7, the V gene TRBV6-1; 10 bases map to TRBD1. J lost 1 base, V lost 2 bases, and 5 bases had no gene match. This CDR3 has 16 residues. CDR1 is MNHNS, CDR2 SASEGT, per germline. CDR3 nucleotide sequence: TGTGCCAGCAGTGAACGGGACAGGGGATTATCCTACGAGCAGTACTTC. This translates into CASSERDRGLSYEQYF.

The J gene is TRBJ2-1, the V gene TRBV5-1; 7 bases are a match to TRBD1. Per germline, CDR1 SGHRS and CDR2 YFSETQ. There are 14 residues in the CDR3. J lost 3 bases, V lost 4 bases, and 4 bases had no gene match. The CDR3: CASSRDRGYNEQFF. CDR3 DNA: TGCGCCAGCAGCCGGGACAGAGGCTACAATGAGCAGTTCTTC.

The chain recombines TRBV19 with TRBJ2-5, with D unresolved. CDR1 and CDR2 (germline): LNHDA, SQIVND (reference sequence). V shed 8 bases and J shed 7 bases, with 11 bases lying between them. CDR3 length: 11 amino acids. CDR3 amino acids: CASFQAGTQYF. The CDR3 bases are TGTGCCAGTTTCCAGGCCGGGACCCAGTACTTC.

This chain uses TRBV10-3 with TRBJ2-7, with D perhaps given as TRBD1 or TRBD2 (5 bases each). The length of the CDR3 is 15 residues. Per germline, CDR1 ENHRY and CDR2 SYGVKD. V was clipped by 10 bases and J by 3 bases, with 22 bases between them. CDR3: CATAPGTGPFYEQYF. The CDR3 coding sequence is TGTGCCACAGCCCCGGGGACGGGCCCCTTCTACGAGCAGTACTTC.

In this sample, this clone turned up once. The rearrangement links TRBV7-9 to TRBJ2-5; 7 nucleotides align to TRBD2. Germline CDR1 SEHNR, CDR2 FQNEAQ (reference sequence). J gave up 3 bases and V 5 bases, and 3 bases lay outside the gene matches. The CDR3 length is 13 residues. CDR3 protein: CASSTGREETQYF. In DNA form, the CDR3 reads TGTGCCAGCAGCACGGGGAGGGAAGAGACCCAGTACTTC.

J is TRBJ1-1 and V is TRBV7-3; TRBD1 aligns across 8 bases. This CDR3 has 14 amino acids. The germline gives CDR1 SGHTA, CDR2 FQGTGA. V lost 5 bases to trimming and J lost 1 base; unmatched junction nucleotides: 3. Here the CDR3 DNA reads TGTGCCAGCAGCCCAGGGGGCCGGAACACTGAAGCTTTCTTT. This translates into CASSPGGRNTEAFF.

This clone was found once. The genes are TRBV25-1 and TRBJ2-7, with D possibly TRBD1 on 6 matching bases. Looked up from germline, CDR1 is MGHDK and CDR2 is SYGVNS. V was cut by 4 bases and J by 1 base, with 11 bases left in between. This CDR3 has 14 residues. The chain's CDR3 is CASSVEQGSYEQYF. The CDR3 nucleotides read TGTGCCAGCAGTGTAGAACAGGGATCCTACGAGCAGTACTTC.